A selection of T cell receptor beta chains follows, all from one sample in a study of CD8 T cells in ankylosing spondylitis. TCRdb independently ran MiXCR on the 5' RACE reads; one entry per CDR3 protein. The sample yields 500,000 to 550,000 distinct CDR3 sequences, approximately 11% seen once. Sequenced material: blood, either unsorted or a sorted T cell fraction (not recorded which). The receptors were gathered from a male donor with ankylosing spondylitis. Both conserved end residues are trimmed from each CDR3. The order of the fields is J gene, clone size, V gene, CDR3 protein. Clone sizes are given selectively: once, few, many, or a class where the clone is expanded.

j_gene: TRBJ2-1
abundance: -
v_gene: TRBV20-1
CDR3aa: SAIGATLEQF

j_gene: TRBJ2-5
abundance: few
v_gene: TRBV24-1
CDR3aa: ATSEGYKTTQY

j_gene: TRBJ2-1
abundance: many
v_gene: TRBV5-1
CDR3aa: ASSPRQGVNEQF

j_gene: TRBJ2-3
abundance: -
v_gene: TRBV5-1
CDR3aa: ASSLWIAGDTQY

j_gene: TRBJ2-1
abundance: -
v_gene: TRBV10-2
CDR3aa: ASRDFYNEQF

j_gene: TRBJ1-2
abundance: few
v_gene: TRBV30
CDR3aa: ACQGTVKFYGYT

j_gene: TRBJ2-1
abundance: many
v_gene: TRBV5-1
CDR3aa: ASSAGQGAHNEQF

j_gene: TRBJ1-2
abundance: few
v_gene: TRBV12-3/TRBV12-4
CDR3aa: ASSLRDSYYGYT

j_gene: TRBJ1-4
abundance: -
v_gene: TRBV12-3/TRBV12-4
CDR3aa: ASSTEGANEKLF

j_gene: TRBJ2-3
abundance: few
v_gene: TRBV20-1
CDR3aa: SARGWASTDTQY

j_gene: TRBJ2-1
abundance: -
v_gene: TRBV20-1
CDR3aa: SARDPRPSGNFNEQF

j_gene: TRBJ2-5
abundance: many
v_gene: TRBV5-1
CDR3aa: ASNRGVAGDPETQY

j_gene: TRBJ2-1
abundance: few
v_gene: TRBV7-9
CDR3aa: ASSVLAGGGEQF

j_gene: TRBJ1-6
abundance: -
v_gene: TRBV7-2
CDR3aa: ASSLGGVGSYNSPLH

j_gene: TRBJ2-1
abundance: many
v_gene: TRBV7-9
CDR3aa: ASSTDRGNNEQF

j_gene: TRBJ2-5
abundance: -
v_gene: TRBV11-2
CDR3aa: ASSLAGGPPETQY

j_gene: TRBJ2-2
abundance: few
v_gene: TRBV20-1
CDR3aa: SAREFGAEFRSGELF

j_gene: TRBJ2-1
abundance: few
v_gene: TRBV21-1
CDR3aa: ASSKKRESSYNEQF

j_gene: TRBJ1-6
abundance: -
v_gene: TRBV7-9
CDR3aa: ASSLELVTAPLH

j_gene: TRBJ2-1
abundance: -
v_gene: TRBV15
CDR3aa: ATSRDAGFWNEQF

j_gene: TRBJ2-1
abundance: few
v_gene: TRBV10-2
CDR3aa: ASRTGTRAYNEQF

j_gene: TRBJ2-5
abundance: few
v_gene: TRBV18
CDR3aa: ASSPTGQGETQY

j_gene: TRBJ1-5
abundance: many
v_gene: TRBV10-3
CDR3aa: AITGDLNQPQH

j_gene: TRBJ1-2
abundance: few
v_gene: TRBV4-1
CDR3aa: ASSQVADNYGYT

j_gene: TRBJ2-5
abundance: -
v_gene: TRBV19
CDR3aa: ASSNRGAETQY

j_gene: TRBJ2-2
abundance: -
v_gene: TRBV12-3/TRBV12-4
CDR3aa: ASSLLGRTLGGV

j_gene: TRBJ2-3
abundance: few
v_gene: TRBV11-2
CDR3aa: ASTTVRGYTDTQY

j_gene: TRBJ1-5
abundance: -
v_gene: TRBV21-1
CDR3aa: ASSKDGGREWGNQPQH

j_gene: TRBJ2-1
abundance: few
v_gene: TRBV6-2/TRBV6-3
CDR3aa: ASSNGDEQF

j_gene: TRBJ1-3
abundance: -
v_gene: TRBV5-1
CDR3aa: ASSLDGGNTIY

j_gene: TRBJ2-5
abundance: many
v_gene: TRBV15
CDR3aa: ATSIYRETQY

j_gene: TRBJ2-1
abundance: few
v_gene: TRBV6-2/TRBV6-3
CDR3aa: ASSYSDWNNEQF

j_gene: TRBJ2-7
abundance: many
v_gene: TRBV7-6
CDR3aa: ASSSAGVSAYEQY

j_gene: TRBJ2-1
abundance: many
v_gene: TRBV5-1
CDR3aa: ASSLAGTSGTLSYNEQF

j_gene: TRBJ2-2
abundance: few
v_gene: TRBV5-6
CDR3aa: ASSFQESNTGELF

j_gene: TRBJ2-1
abundance: -
v_gene: TRBV3-1
CDR3aa: ASSLTSGPSF

j_gene: TRBJ2-5
abundance: many
v_gene: TRBV29-1
CDR3aa: SVEETPRETQY

j_gene: TRBJ1-2
abundance: many
v_gene: TRBV5-1
CDR3aa: ASSLDPNSNYGYT

j_gene: TRBJ1-2
abundance: -
v_gene: TRBV6-5
CDR3aa: ASSYEGIFLGYT

j_gene: TRBJ2-1
abundance: few
v_gene: TRBV11-2
CDR3aa: ASSRGLAFDEQF